These 23 T cell receptor beta chains were all obtained from the same sample, sequenced in a study of preoperative IRX-2 immunotherapy in early breast cancer. The repertoire was sequenced with immunoSEQ multiplex PCR; TCRdb's copy has only in-frame clones and lacks some. There are about 26,000 clones in the sample; 90% occur only once, and 9.5% to 10% lies in the top ten. Treatment described: preoperative locoregional IRX-2 cytokine immunotherapy. The specimen was collected from a patient treated with IRX-2 immunotherapy. These receptors came from a human donor with breast cancer.

The chain recombines TRBV28 with TRBJ2-7, with D possibly matching TRBD1 (6 bases). V lost 6 bases and J 4 bases, leaving 16 bases between the germline ends. The CDR3 covers 14 residues. In germline, CDR1 is MDHEN, CDR2 SYDVKM. The chain's CDR3 is CASSRDTLSYEQYF. Written as DNA, the CDR3 is TGTGCCAGCAGCCGGGACACACTTTCTTACGAGCAGTACTTC.

The chain combines TRBV7-2 with TRBJ1-5; TRBD1 matches at 9 bases. This CDR3 has 13 residues. The V segment lost 5 bases and the J segment 6 bases; nucleotides outside the gene matches: 2. Germline V gives CDR1 SGHTA, CDR2 FQGNSA. In DNA, the CDR3 is TGTGCCAGCAGCGACAGGGGGGGTCAGCCCCAGCATTTT. Amino acids: CASSDRGGQPQHF.

J is TRBJ1-1 and V is TRBV7-6, with D unresolved. The V end was cut by 1 base, the J end by 1 base, with 7 bases between. In germline, CDR1 is SGHVS, CDR2 FNYEAQ. This CDR3 is built from 14 residues. The CDR3 here is CASSLGPGNTEAFF. CDR3 bases: TGTGCCAGCAGCTTAGGTCCAGGGAACACTGAAGCTTTCTTT.

The chain has TRBV11-2 and TRBJ1-3; D remains unclear. V lost 4 bases, J lost 4 bases, and 8 bases lay in between. This CDR3 spans 13 amino acids. CDR1 and CDR2 from the germline V gene are SGHAT and FQNNGV. CDR3 protein: CASSSNMGNTIYF. The CDR3 DNA reads TGTGCCAGCAGCTCTAACATGGGAAACACCATATATTTT. Full variable domain (outside the CDR3, taken from reference TRBV11-2 and TRBJ1-3): EAGVAQSPRYKIIEKRQSVAFWCNPISGHATLYWYQQILGQGPKLLIQFQNNGVVDDSQLPKDRFSAERLKGVDSTLKIQPAKLEDSAVYLCASSSNMGNTIYFGEGSWLTVV.

The J gene is TRBJ2-1, the V gene TRBV9; TRBD2 might be the D (5 bases). V was clipped by 1 base and J by 6 bases, with 8 bases between them. The CDR3 is 13 amino acids. Per the germline V gene, CDR1 is SGDLS and CDR2 is YYNGEE. CDR3 DNA sequence: TGTGCCAGCAGCGTATTAGGAGGCAATGAGCAGTTCTTC. Amino acid sequence: CASSVLGGNEQFF.

The table lists this clone with a count of one. J is TRBJ2-3 and V is TRBV5-4; 10 bases are shared with TRBD1. The CDR3 is 16 amino acids. In germline, CDR1 is SGHNT, CDR2 YYREEE (reference sequence). V lost 4 bases and J lost 3; bases outside the gene matches: 8. The CDR3 sequence: CASSVVRTGGTDTQYF. Written as DNA, the CDR3 is TGTGCCAGCAGCGTTGTCCGGACAGGGGGGACAGATACGCAGTATTTT.

The V call is TRBV2, the J call TRBJ1-1; 11 bases are shared with TRBD1. The germline CDR1 and CDR2 sequences are SNHLY and FYNNEI. The CDR3 totals 15 residues. Unmatched junction bases numbered 7, after V lost 4 bases and J lost 6 bases. For the CDR3, the DNA is TGTGCCAGCAGTGTCGGGGGACAGGGGGATCCTGAAGCTTTCTTT. Its protein is CASSVGGQGDPEAFF.

This clone was counted once. The chain combines TRBV29-1 with TRBJ1-1; D is uncertain. In germline, CDR1 is SQVTM, CDR2 ANQGSEA. This CDR3 comprises 11 residues. The CDR3 protein is CSGFRNTEAFF. For the CDR3, the DNA is TGCAGTGGTTTCAGGAACACTGAAGCTTTCTTT.

The J gene is TRBJ1-5, the V gene TRBV12-5, with no clear D. The V gene lost 5 bases and the J gene lost 3 bases, with 2 bases spanning the gap. The CDR3 runs 11 residues. The germline V gene has CDR1 LGHNT and CDR2 FRNRAP. For the CDR3, the DNA is TGTGCTAGTGGTGCCAATCAGCCCCAGCATTTT. This codes for CASGANQPQHF.

The chain carries TRBV5-4 and TRBJ2-4; TRBD2 matches at 10 bases. CDR3 length: 18 residues. The V and J ends lost 2 bases and 1 base, in that order; junction bases with no gene match: 9. Germline values: CDR1 SGHNT, CDR2 YYREEE (reference sequence). CDR3 region: CASSFVIAGGVAKNIQYF. CDR3 DNA: TGTGCCAGCAGCTTCGTAATAGCGGGGGGTGTGGCCAAAAACATTCAGTACTTC.

This chain uses TRBV27 with TRBJ2-7; a possible D gene is TRBD2 (5 bases). V was pared by 1 base and J by 5 bases, with 9 bases between. The CDR3 covers 13 residues. CDR1 is MNHEY and CDR2 is SMNVEV in the germline V gene (reference sequence). The CDR3 loop reads CASSLWAGDEQYF. The CDR3, as DNA: TGTGCCAGCAGTTTATGGGCCGGGGACGAGCAGTACTTC.

The chain recombines TRBV30 with TRBJ2-5; D may correspond to TRBD1 or TRBD2 (5 bases each). Germline CDR1 GTSNPN, CDR2 SVGIG (reference sequence). V was pared by 8 bases and J by 9 bases, with 19 bases between. The CDR3 covers 12 residues. The CDR3 protein is CAAGTDVSAQYF. The CDR3 coding sequence is TGTGCCGCCGGGACCGACGTCAGTGCCCAGTACTTC.

V and J are TRBV6-1 and TRBJ2-2; D not certain. Trimming pared 0 bases from V and 6 bases from J, leaving 8 bases between. CDR3 length equals 14 residues. Germline-derived CDR1 and CDR2 are MNHNS and SASEGT. This CDR3 is CASSEALKSGELFF. Here the CDR3 DNA reads TGTGCCAGCAGTGAAGCGCTCAAATCCGGGGAGCTGTTTTTT.

V and J are TRBV5-1 and TRBJ2-7; D uncertain. This CDR3 comprises 13 residues. Between the trimmed V and J ends, which lost 0 bases and 3 bases, there was a span of 7 bases. The V gene's germline CDR1 is SGHRS and CDR2 YFSETQ. The CDR3 region has the DNA TGCGCCAGCAGCTTGGCGCGGTTCTACGAGCAGTACTTC. It encodes CASSLARFYEQYF. Variable domain in full (rest from reference TRBV5-1 and TRBJ2-7): KAGVTQTPRYLIKTRGQQVTLSCSPISGHRSVSWYQQTPGQGLQFLFEYFSETQRNKGNFPGRFSGRQFSNSRSEMNVSTLELGDSALYLCASSLARFYEQYFGPGTRLTVT.

This clone showed up just once. The V call is TRBV5-1, the J call TRBJ2-2; 9 bases fit TRBD1. The junction had 11 bases not matched to a gene; V was cut back by 6 bases and J by 5 bases. This CDR3 has 16 residues. The germline V gene encodes CDR1 SGHRS and CDR2 YFSETQ. CDR3 sequence reads: CASTPTGGAFTGELFF. The DNA of the CDR3 is TGCGCCAGCACCCCAACAGGGGGCGCGTTTACCGGGGAGCTGTTTTTT.

The chain combines TRBV19 with TRBJ2-1; no reliable D call. CDR3 length: 13 residues. Germline assignment: CDR1 LNHDA and CDR2 SQIVND (reference sequence). V dropped 2 bases and J dropped 4 bases, with 6 bases sitting between them. The CDR3: CASSINRYNEQFF. CDR3 in DNA: TGTGCCAGTAGTATAAACAGATACAATGAGCAGTTCTTC.

The chain uses TRBV19 and TRBJ2-3, with TRBD1 as a possible D gene (6 bases). Trimming shortened V by 2 bases and J by 4 bases, and 10 bases separated the two germline ends. This CDR3 has 14 residues. The germline gives CDR1 LNHDA, CDR2 SQIVND (reference sequence). The CDR3 here is CASSITGTPDTQYF. CDR3 nucleotides: TGTGCCAGTAGTATAACCGGGACACCAGATACGCAGTATTTT.

This clone was seen a few times. CDR3 DNA: TGTGCCAGCAGCGTACTGTCGGACGCGGGGTACGAGCAGTACTTC. Translation gives CASSVLSDAGYEQYF. This chain connects TRBV9 to TRBJ2-7; tentative D call: TRBD2 (6 bases). The V gene's germline CDR1 is SGDLS and CDR2 YYNGEE. Trimming stripped 1 base from V and 4 bases from J, with 15 bases between. The CDR3 covers 15 residues.

This clone occurred a few times. This chain connects TRBV7-9 to TRBJ1-1, with TRBD1 matching over 7 bases. Germline values: CDR1 SEHNR, CDR2 FQNEAQ (reference sequence). There are 14 residues in the CDR3. Unmatched junction bases numbered 3, after V lost 1 base and J lost 4 bases. The CDR3 DNA is TGTGCCAGCAGCTTAGGAGGGACAGCCACTGAAGCTTTCTTT. Its protein is CASSLGGTATEAFF.

This chain joins TRBV9 and TRBJ2-2; D perhaps matches TRBD2 (6 bases). V gave up 2 bases and J gave up 8 bases, with 19 bases separating them. This CDR3 spans 16 amino acids. Per the germline V gene, CDR1 is SGDLS and CDR2 is YYNGEE. The CDR3 protein is CASSVTGLVRMGELFF. CDR3 in DNA: TGTGCCAGCAGCGTTACGGGACTCGTACGTATGGGGGAGCTGTTTTTT.

V usage is TRBV7-2 and J usage is TRBJ1-6; 7 bases are a match to TRBD1. This CDR3 has 19 residues. The germline V gene encodes CDR1 SGHTA and CDR2 FQGNSA. Trimming took 5 bases from V and 12 from J; bases not matched to a gene: 25. CDR3 in DNA: TGTGCCAGCAGCCCCCGGACAGGTTTTGCGATTGCTCCCTATAAACCCCTCCACTTT. Its translation: CASSPRTGFAIAPYKPLHF.

The chain employs TRBV6-1 and TRBJ1-5; D remains ambiguous. The CDR3 has 12 residues. Trimming took off 6 bases at V and 5 bases at J, with 8 bases between the two ends. Germline V gene sequence: CDR1 MNHNS, CDR2 SASEGT. The CDR3 coding sequence is TGTGCCAGCAGGTCCCTATATCAGCCCCAGCATTTT. Encoded protein: CASRSLYQPQHF.

The chain joins TRBV4-3 to TRBJ1-4; the match to TRBD1 covers 7 bases. V was pared by 0 bases and J by 5 bases, with 3 bases of the junction left unmatched. The CDR3 runs 15 residues. The V gene's germline CDR1 is LGHNA and CDR2 YSLEER. This CDR3 reads CASSQEARGNEKLFF. In nucleotides, the CDR3 is TGCGCCAGCAGCCAAGAGGCCAGGGGGAATGAAAAACTGTTTTTT.